A single sample is the source of the 8 T cell receptor beta chains below, sequenced in a study of T cell repertoires in cytomegalovirus infection. TCRdb redid the calling of the reads with MiXCR, one entry per CDR3 protein. The data show around 430,000 distinct CDR3 sequences, roughly 46% seen once. Their target antigens are unknown. This material consisted of cultured PBMCs, taken from culture after CMV antigen stimulation. These receptors all come from a human donor in good health (CMV status not recorded). Some clones in this sample may be carry-over from other donors' samples.

The chain employs TRBV12-3 or TRBV12-4 and TRBJ2-7; 9 bases are a match to TRBD2. The CDR3 consists of 14 residues. V was clipped by 6 bases and J by 5 bases; unmatched bases: 8. CDR3 nucleotide sequence: TGTGCCAGCAGCGTAGCGGGAGAATTTGACGAGCAGTACTTC. Protein: CASSVAGEFDEQYF.

The chain recombines TRBV4-1 with TRBJ2-1, with 12 nucleotides matching TRBD2. This CDR3 region has 16 residues. The ends lost 3 bases at V and 6 bases at J; junction bases unmatched: 6. Looked up from germline, CDR1 is MGHRA and CDR2 is YSYEKL. The CDR3 DNA reads as TGCGCCAGCAGCCAGCTACTACTAGCGGGAGGCAATGAGCAGTTCTTC. It is translated as CASSQLLLAGGNEQFF.

This sequence joins TRBV7-2 and TRBJ2-7, with D uncertain. Germline-derived CDR1 and CDR2 are SGHTA and FQGNSA. The CDR3 consists of 15 residues. The V end was cut by 0 bases, the J end by 7 bases, with 16 bases between. CDR3 coding DNA: TGTGCCAGCAGCTTAGCGGGGTTGGGGTCTGAAGAGCAGTACTTC. It specifies CASSLAGLGSEEQYF.

The chain carries TRBV4-2 and TRBJ1-1; no definite D call. The germline V gene has CDR1 LGHNA and CDR2 YNFKEQ. The CDR3 runs 14 residues. Trimming cost V 2 bases and J 5 bases, with 12 bases left between them. This chain's CDR3 is CASSQPGSRTEAFF. CDR3 nucleotides: TGTGCCAGCAGCCAACCGGGCTCCCGTACTGAAGCTTTCTTT.

V is TRBV12-3 or TRBV12-4 and J is TRBJ1-2; D possibly corresponds to TRBD1 (6 bases). Trimming removed 6 bases at V and 7 bases at J, with 18 bases between. The CDR3 is 14 residues long. The CDR3: CASSLSGTTPGYTF. CDR3 DNA: TGTGCCAGCAGCCTCTCCGGGACAACCCCTGGCTACACCTTC.

The CDR3 sequence: CASSFLGGVNEQFF. The CDR3 DNA follows: TGTGCCAGCAGCTTCCTCGGGGGCGTAAATGAGCAGTTCTTC. This sequence joins TRBV7-2 and TRBJ2-1; D may be TRBD1 or TRBD2 (6 bases each). Trimming shortened V by 3 bases and J by 7 bases, and 13 bases separated the two germline ends. Germline CDR1 reads SGHTA; CDR2 reads FQGNSA. The CDR3 runs 14 residues.

This clonotype was recorded a few times. V gene TRBV20-1 combines with J gene TRBJ1-5; D is possibly TRBD1 (5 bases). The V end lost 0 bases, the J end lost 1 base, and 13 bases lay between the germline ends. CDR3 size: 16 residues. The germline gives CDR1 DFQATT, CDR2 SNEGSKA (reference sequence). The CDR3 protein is CSARDQWDESNQPQHF. CDR3 DNA sequence: TGCAGTGCTAGAGATCAATGGGACGAGAGCAATCAGCCCCAGCATTTT.

This clonotype was recorded a few times. The chain has TRBV7-9 and TRBJ2-5, with D uncertain. The germline gives CDR1 SEHNR, CDR2 FQNEAQ (reference sequence). V gave up 5 bases and J gave up 4 bases, with 8 bases separating them. The CDR3 is made up of 12 amino acids. The CDR3 DNA sequence: TGTGCCAGCAGCCCCTATAGAGAGACCCAGTACTTC. This codes for CASSPYRETQYF.